This TCR beta chain was documented in a study of T cells after posttransplantation cyclophosphamide. Assay: immunoSEQ multiplex PCR; the TCRdb copy retains only in-frame clones and omits some. The sample is made up of about 40,000 clones, none counted only once. This clone occurred many times. The TCR sequence derives from a woman aged 50 to 65 in good health and a related stem cell transplant donor. The specimen was PBMCs.

Here the CDR3 DNA reads TGTGCCAGCAGCATCAGCCCAGGAGGCACGCAGTATTTT. Translating it yields CASSISPGGTQYF. The chain combines TRBV7-6 with TRBJ2-3; tentatively, D is TRBD2 (5 bases). CDR3 length equals 13 residues. Trimming removed 5 bases at V and 9 bases at J, with 15 bases between. Germline V gene data show CDR1 as SGHVS and CDR2 as FNYEAQ.